This entry lists 27 T cell receptor beta chains sequenced from one sample in a study of OX40 agonist ivuxolimab in advanced cancers. The library relied on the immunoSEQ multiplex PCR assay. The table was pulled from immuneACCESS by TCRdb, which kept in-frame rearrangements only. Such tables lose some clones; where checked, under half of the loss comes from unresolved V genes, and the rest has no known cause. The sample table records some 41,000 clones; around 83% of these occur just once. Clones ranked in the top ten supply roughly 2.3% of the sample. Here the sequenced sample was CD4+ or CD8+ T cells sorted from blood, taken in a trial of the OX40 agonist ivuxolimab. The receptors originated from an adult with an advanced solid tumor such as melanoma, head and neck, liver or kidney cancer.

This chain uses TRBV7-9 with TRBJ2-3; 11 positions agree with TRBD1. The germline gives CDR1 SEHNR, CDR2 FQNEAQ (reference sequence). This CDR3 is 16 amino acids long. Trimming removed 1 base from V and 6 bases from J; junction bases left unmatched: 6. CDR3 in amino acids: CASSLVGTGGSDTQYF. The CDR3 DNA is TGTGCCAGCAGCTTAGTAGGGACAGGGGGATCGGATACGCAGTATTTT.

The chain employs TRBV27 and TRBJ1-4, with D possibly matching TRBD1 (5 bases). The germline V and J ends were trimmed by 2 bases and 4 bases, with 8 bases remaining between them. Germline CDR1 and CDR2: MNHEY and SMNVEV (reference sequence). CDR3 length: 14 residues. The CDR3 spells CASSLQGFNEKLFF. CDR3 DNA: TGTGCCAGCAGTTTACAGGGATTTAATGAAAAACTGTTTTTT.

This sequence joins TRBV6-1 and TRBJ2-1, with TRBD2 identical over 10 bases. Unmatched junction bases numbered 9, after V lost 7 bases and J lost 6 bases. From germline, CDR1 is MNHNS and CDR2 SASEGT. CDR3 length: 15 residues. The CDR3 bases are TGTGCCAGCACCGGTCGGCTAGCGGGGGCCAATGAGCAGTTCTTC. It specifies CASTGRLAGANEQFF.

This clone was seen only a few times. The CDR3 nucleotides read TGTGCCAGCTCACCACGAAGGGGAGAAGCTTTCTTT. It encodes CASSPRRGEAFF. The J gene is TRBJ1-1, the V gene TRBV18, with D possibly TRBD1 on 5 matching bases. CDR3 length: 12 residues. V shed 1 base and J shed 8 bases, with 8 bases lying between them. Germline lookup yields CDR1 KGHSH and CDR2 LQKENI.

The chain uses TRBV7-8 and TRBJ1-4, with TRBD1 as a possible D gene (6 bases). Germline CDR1 is SGHVS and CDR2 is FQNEAQ. V gave up 2 bases and J gave up 7 bases, with 11 bases separating them. This CDR3 is 14 amino acids long. The CDR3 reads CASSLTQGSEKLFF. CDR3 in DNA: TGTGCCAGCAGCTTAACGCAGGGGAGTGAAAAACTGTTTTTT.

The chain is built from TRBV4-2 and TRBJ1-1; possible D gene TRBD1, 5 bases. CDR1 and CDR2 from the germline V gene are LGHNA and YNFKEQ. The CDR3 runs to 15 residues. V lost 4 bases, J lost 1 base, and 13 bases lay in between. The CDR3 loop reads CASSPIGVGNTEAFF. CDR3 sequence (DNA): TGTGCCAGCAGCCCTATAGGGGTTGGGAACACTGAAGCTTTCTTT.

The chain employs TRBV5-6 and TRBJ1-4; D not certain. The V and J ends lost 0 bases and 16 bases respectively, with 13 bases between them. This CDR3 is built from 12 residues. The germline CDR1 and CDR2 sequences are SGHDT and YYEEEE. The CDR3 nucleotides are TGTGCCAGCAGCTTGGGCTTGGGTTCGCAGTTTTTT. As protein: CASSLGLGSQFF.

The J gene is TRBJ2-2, the V gene TRBV19; D gene uncertain. This CDR3 has 14 amino acids. From germline, CDR1 is LNHDA and CDR2 SQIVND (reference sequence). V was cut by 6 bases and J by 2 bases, with 10 bases left in between. The CDR3 sequence: CASRSNPNTGELFF. The DNA of the CDR3 is TGTGCCAGTAGATCAAACCCAAACACCGGGGAGCTGTTTTTT.

This sequence joins TRBV19 and TRBJ1-5; D remains unclear. Between the trimmed V and J ends, which lost 7 bases and 4 bases, there was a span of 14 bases. This CDR3 is built from 14 residues. Germline V gene data show CDR1 as LNHDA and CDR2 as SQIVND (reference sequence). The CDR3 bases are TGTGCCAGTATTCAGAGCCTAGGGAATCAGCCCCAGCATTTT. Translated, it gives CASIQSLGNQPQHF.

This clone appeared once. The chain carries TRBV7-9 and TRBJ1-4; TRBD1 aligns across 9 bases. The CDR3 spans 15 residues. Germline V gene data show CDR1 as SEHNR and CDR2 as FQNEAQ (reference sequence). V dropped 5 bases and J dropped 10; count of bases not matched to a gene: 11. The CDR3 sequence: CASSPTRTGELKLFF. CDR3 nucleotide sequence: TGTGCCAGCAGCCCGACGAGGACAGGGGAGCTAAAACTGTTTTTT.

V and J are TRBV6-5 and TRBJ2-3; TRBD2 matches at 9 bases. CDR3 length equals 15 residues. Per germline, CDR1 MNHEY and CDR2 SVGAGI. Losses at the gene ends were 5 bases for V and 1 base for J; bases not matched to a gene: 4. The CDR3 is CASSGASGGTDTQYF. Here the CDR3 DNA reads TGTGCCAGCAGTGGTGCTAGCGGGGGCACAGATACGCAGTATTTT.

The J gene is TRBJ2-7, the V gene TRBV29-1, with TRBD2 identical over 8 bases. This CDR3 has 14 residues. From germline, CDR1 is SQVTM and CDR2 ANQGSEA. V was pared by 7 bases and J by 3 bases, with 11 bases of the junction left unmatched. The CDR3 here is CSASSAAGVYEQYF. CDR3 nucleotide sequence: TGCAGCGCCTCATCGGCAGCGGGGGTCTACGAGCAGTACTTC.

This clone was detected only a few times. The CDR3 sequence is CASNDRAGIVNEQFF. Here the CDR3 DNA reads TGCGCCAGCAACGACAGGGCAGGAATCGTGAATGAGCAGTTCTTC. The rearrangement joins TRBV4-1 to TRBJ2-1; 7 positions agree with TRBD1. V gave up 7 bases and J gave up 7 bases; unmatched junction bases: 13. The length of the CDR3 is 15 residues. Germline V gives CDR1 MGHRA, CDR2 YSYEKL.

This chain connects TRBV7-2 to TRBJ1-5; tentative D call: TRBD1 (6 bases). V was shortened by 5 bases and J by 4 bases, with 15 bases between the two germline ends. The CDR3 has 15 residues. Per the germline V gene, CDR1 is SGHTA and CDR2 is FQGNSA. CDR3 residues: CASSLRGTVNQPQHF. The CDR3 nucleotides are TGTGCCAGCAGCCTCAGGGGTACCGTAAATCAGCCCCAGCATTTT.

The chain is built from TRBV5-1 and TRBJ1-4, with a weak D call TRBD1 (5 bases). The germline V gene encodes CDR1 SGHRS and CDR2 YFSETQ. V lost 4 bases, J lost 2 bases, and 12 bases lay in between. The CDR3 totals 15 residues. CDR3 bases: TGCGCCAGCAGCCTTGCGGGGGTGACTAATGAAAAACTGTTTTTT. Protein sequence: CASSLAGVTNEKLFF.

The genes are TRBV6-1 and TRBJ2-2; D unclear. Germline V gene sequence: CDR1 MNHNS, CDR2 SASEGT. CDR3 length: 13 amino acids. With 5 bases removed from V and 6 bases from J, the gap between germline ends came to 10 bases. The CDR3 here is CASSSNRAGELFF. CDR3 bases: TGTGCCAGCAGTTCAAACCGAGCCGGGGAGCTGTTTTTT.

The gene calls are TRBV11-3 and TRBJ2-5; possibly TRBD2 for D (7 bases). The germline CDR1 and CDR2 sequences are SGHNT and YENEEA. This CDR3 spans 14 amino acids. V lost 3 bases to trimming and J lost 2 bases, with 10 bases between them. Here the CDR3 DNA reads TGTGCCAGCAGCTTGGGGGGGCCTCAAGAGACCCAGTACTTC. Protein: CASSLGGPQETQYF.

V and J are TRBV19 and TRBJ1-2, with 9 bases aligning to TRBD1. The V segment lost 0 bases and the J segment 6 bases; nucleotides outside the gene matches: 8. Germline assignment: CDR1 LNHDA and CDR2 SQIVND (reference sequence). The CDR3 extends over 16 amino acids. Written as DNA, the CDR3 is TGTGCCAGTAGTATAGAAGTACGAGGGGACAGGGATGGCTACACCTTC. Its protein product is CASSIEVRGDRDGYTF.

V and J are TRBV19 and TRBJ2-4; 12 bases map to TRBD2. Per the germline V gene, CDR1 is LNHDA and CDR2 is SQIVND (reference sequence). J lost 0 bases, V lost 1 base, and 13 bases had no gene match. The CDR3 is 21 residues long. The DNA of the CDR3 is TGTGCCAGTAGTATAGTTGGGGGGACTAGCGGGTCCCACGGAGCCAAAAACATTCAGTACTTC. This codes for CASSIVGGTSGSHGAKNIQYF.

This chain joins TRBV6-5 and TRBJ2-7, with D tentatively TRBD2 (6 bases). Between the trimmed V and J ends, which lost 2 bases and 2 bases, there was a span of 13 bases. The CDR3 consists of 15 residues. Germline V gene data show CDR1 as MNHEY and CDR2 as SVGAGI. CDR3 sequence: CASSYGRRGTYEQYF. DNA for the CDR3: TGTGCCAGCAGTTACGGTAGACGGGGGACCTACGAGCAGTACTTC.

The rearrangement links TRBV2 to TRBJ1-1; 8 bases map to TRBD1. V lost 5 bases to trimming and J lost 4 bases; unmatched junction nucleotides: 6. Germline V gene sequence: CDR1 SNHLY, CDR2 FYNNEI. The CDR3 runs 14 residues. This CDR3 reads CASSLRGLGTEAFF. The CDR3, as DNA: TGTGCCAGCAGTCTCAGGGGGCTAGGCACTGAAGCTTTCTTT.

The genes are TRBV4-2 and TRBJ2-3; 7 bases are shared with TRBD2. Germline CDR1 LGHNA, CDR2 YNFKEQ. V lost 0 bases to trimming and J lost 5 bases; unmatched junction nucleotides: 8. The CDR3 sequence is 16 residues long. The CDR3 spells CASSQELEGGRDTQYF. Written as DNA, the CDR3 is TGTGCCAGCAGCCAAGAGTTGGAGGGAGGGAGAGATACGCAGTATTTT.

The chain employs TRBV5-8 and TRBJ2-6, with D perhaps assigned TRBD1 or TRBD2 (5 bases each). V was shortened by 0 bases and J by 2 bases, with 12 bases between the two germline ends. The CDR3 length is 17 residues. The V gene's germline CDR1 is SGHTS and CDR2 YDEGEE. CDR3: CASSLEGSFAGANVLTF. As DNA, the CDR3 is TGTGCCAGCAGCTTGGAGGGGAGCTTCGCTGGGGCCAACGTCCTGACTTTC.

This sequence joins TRBV7-9 and TRBJ2-1; perhaps TRBD2 as D (6 bases). CDR3 length: 15 residues. Trimming pared 3 bases from V and 3 bases from J, leaving 12 bases between. Looked up from germline, CDR1 is SEHNR and CDR2 is FQNEAQ (reference sequence). The CDR3 DNA follows: TGTGCCAGCAGCTTGGTCGCGGGGTACTACAATGAGCAGTTCTTC. Translated, it gives CASSLVAGYYNEQFF.

The gene calls are TRBV7-2 and TRBJ2-5; D possibly corresponds to TRBD2 (5 bases). The DNA end is a closer match to TRBJ2-7, so the J assignment may be wrong. This CDR3 comprises 15 residues. CDR1 is SGHTA and CDR2 is FQGNSA in the germline V gene. The CDR3 nucleotides are TGTGCCAGCAGCTTGGTAGGAGGAAGCTTCTACGAGCAGTACTTC. Its protein product is CASSLVGGSFYEQYF.

V and J are TRBV5-3 and TRBJ2-7, with 8 positions matching TRBD2. TRBV5-3 carries the ORF label, with uncertain function. Trimming took 4 bases from V and 2 from J; bases not matched to a gene: 5. The CDR3 spans 14 residues. The CDR3 region has the DNA TGTGCCAGAAGCAAGGCGGGACTAGCCTACGAGCAGTACTTC. Amino acids: CARSKAGLAYEQYF.

The gene calls are TRBV6-6 and TRBJ2-3, with 7 bases that match TRBD1. Germline V gives CDR1 MNHNY, CDR2 SVGAGI (reference sequence). J lost 1 base, V lost 2 bases, and 6 bases had no gene match. This CDR3 comprises 16 residues. The CDR3 spells CASSYPKGTGTDTQYF. CDR3 bases: TGTGCCAGCAGTTACCCAAAGGGGACAGGCACAGATACGCAGTATTTT.